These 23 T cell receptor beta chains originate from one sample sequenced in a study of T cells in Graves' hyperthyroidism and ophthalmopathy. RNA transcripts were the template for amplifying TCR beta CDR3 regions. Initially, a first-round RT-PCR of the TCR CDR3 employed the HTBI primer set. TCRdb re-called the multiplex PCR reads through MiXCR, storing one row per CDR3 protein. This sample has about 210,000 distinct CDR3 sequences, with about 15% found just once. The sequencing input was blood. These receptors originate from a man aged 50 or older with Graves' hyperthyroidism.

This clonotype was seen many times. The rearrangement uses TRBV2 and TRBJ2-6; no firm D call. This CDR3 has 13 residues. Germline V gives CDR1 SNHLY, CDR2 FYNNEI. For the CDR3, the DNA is TGTGCGAACCTCCAATCTGGGGCCAACGTCCTGACTTTC. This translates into CANLQSGANVLTF.

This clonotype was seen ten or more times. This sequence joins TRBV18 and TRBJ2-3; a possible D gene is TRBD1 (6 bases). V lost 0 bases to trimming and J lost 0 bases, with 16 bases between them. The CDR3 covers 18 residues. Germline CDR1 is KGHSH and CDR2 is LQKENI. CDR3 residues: CASSPPRSAGASTDTQYF. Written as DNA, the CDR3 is TGTGCCAGCTCACCACCTAGGTCCGCAGGGGCCAGCACAGATACGCAGTATTTT.

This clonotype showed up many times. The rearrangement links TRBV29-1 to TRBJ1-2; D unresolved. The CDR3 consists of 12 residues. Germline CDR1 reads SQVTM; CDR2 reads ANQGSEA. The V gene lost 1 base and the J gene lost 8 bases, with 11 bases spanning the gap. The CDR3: CSVEGLIEGYTF. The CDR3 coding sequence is TGCAGCGTTGAAGGGCTGATAGAGGGCTACACCTTC.

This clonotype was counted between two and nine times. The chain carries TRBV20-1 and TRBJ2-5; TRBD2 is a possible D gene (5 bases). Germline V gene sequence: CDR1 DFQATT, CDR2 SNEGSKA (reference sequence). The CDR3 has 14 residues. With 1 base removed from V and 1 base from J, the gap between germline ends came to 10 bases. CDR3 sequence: CSARGMTIQETQYF. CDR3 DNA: TGCAGTGCTAGAGGCATGACTATCCAAGAGACCCAGTACTTC.

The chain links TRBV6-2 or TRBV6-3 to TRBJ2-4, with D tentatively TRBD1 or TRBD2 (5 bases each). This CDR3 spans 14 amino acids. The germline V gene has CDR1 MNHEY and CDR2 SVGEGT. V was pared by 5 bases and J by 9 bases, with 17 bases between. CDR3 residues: CASSAGTSESIQYF. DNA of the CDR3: TGTGCCAGCAGTGCCGGGACGTCGGAGAGCATTCAGTACTTC.

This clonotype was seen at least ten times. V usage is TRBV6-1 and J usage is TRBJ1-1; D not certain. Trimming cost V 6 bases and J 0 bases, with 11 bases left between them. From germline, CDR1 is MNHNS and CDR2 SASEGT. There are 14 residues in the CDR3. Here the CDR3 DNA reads TGTGCCAGCAGCCAGTGGAGGTTGAACACTGAAGCTTTCTTT. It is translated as CASSQWRLNTEAFF.

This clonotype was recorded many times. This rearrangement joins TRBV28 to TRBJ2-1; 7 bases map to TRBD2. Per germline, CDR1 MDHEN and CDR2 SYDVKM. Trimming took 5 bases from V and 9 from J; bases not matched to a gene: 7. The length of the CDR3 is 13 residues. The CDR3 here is CASSLGGFSEQFF. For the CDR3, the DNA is TGTGCCAGCAGTCTGGGGGGGTTCAGTGAGCAGTTCTTC.

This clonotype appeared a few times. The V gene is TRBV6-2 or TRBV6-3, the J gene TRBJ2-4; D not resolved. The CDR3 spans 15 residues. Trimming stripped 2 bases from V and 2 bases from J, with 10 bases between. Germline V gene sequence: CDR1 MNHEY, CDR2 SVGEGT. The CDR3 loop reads CASSYRESPKNIQYF. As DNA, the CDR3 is TGTGCCAGCAGTTACCGCGAGAGTCCCAAAAACATTCAGTACTTC.

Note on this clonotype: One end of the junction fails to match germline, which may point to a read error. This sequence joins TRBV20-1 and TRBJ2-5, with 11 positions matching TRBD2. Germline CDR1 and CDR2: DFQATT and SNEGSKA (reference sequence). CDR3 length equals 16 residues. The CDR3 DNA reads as TGCAGTGCTAGGATCCCTAGCGGGGGGCTCCAAGAGGCCCAGTACTTC. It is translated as CSARIPSGGLQEAQYF.

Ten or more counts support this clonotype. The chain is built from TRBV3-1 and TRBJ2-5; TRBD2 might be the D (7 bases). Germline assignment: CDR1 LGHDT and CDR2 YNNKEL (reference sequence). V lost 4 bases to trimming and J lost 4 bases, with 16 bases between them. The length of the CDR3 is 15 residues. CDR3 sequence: CASSPTGAGAETQYF. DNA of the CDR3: TGTGCCAGCAGCCCCACGGGGGCGGGAGCAGAGACCCAGTACTTC.

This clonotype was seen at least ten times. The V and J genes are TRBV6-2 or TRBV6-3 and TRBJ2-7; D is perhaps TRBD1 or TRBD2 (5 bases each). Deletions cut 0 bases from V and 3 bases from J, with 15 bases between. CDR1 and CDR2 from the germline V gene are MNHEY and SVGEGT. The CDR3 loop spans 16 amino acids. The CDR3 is CASSYSAGAPYYEQYF. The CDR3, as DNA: TGTGCCAGCAGTTACTCGGCCGGGGCGCCCTACTACGAGCAGTACTTC.

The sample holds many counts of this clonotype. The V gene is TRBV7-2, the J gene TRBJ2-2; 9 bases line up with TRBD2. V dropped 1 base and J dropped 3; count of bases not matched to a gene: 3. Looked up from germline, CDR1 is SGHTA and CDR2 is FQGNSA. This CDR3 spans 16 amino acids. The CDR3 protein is CASSLVTSGYTGELFF. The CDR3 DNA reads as TGTGCCAGCAGCTTAGTGACTAGCGGCTACACCGGGGAGCTGTTTTTT.

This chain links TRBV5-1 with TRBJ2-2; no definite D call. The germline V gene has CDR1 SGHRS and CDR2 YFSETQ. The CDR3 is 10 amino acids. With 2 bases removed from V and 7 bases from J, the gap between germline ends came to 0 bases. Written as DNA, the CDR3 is TGCGCCAGCAGCTTCGGGGAGCTGTTTTTT. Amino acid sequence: CASSFGELFF.

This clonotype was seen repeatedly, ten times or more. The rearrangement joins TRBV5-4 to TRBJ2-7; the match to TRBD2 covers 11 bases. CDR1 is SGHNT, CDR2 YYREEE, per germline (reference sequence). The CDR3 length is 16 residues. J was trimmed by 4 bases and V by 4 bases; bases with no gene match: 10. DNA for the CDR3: TGTGCCAGCAGCAATTATTATAGCGGGAGGGCGTACGAGCAGTACTTC. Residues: CASSNYYSGRAYEQYF.

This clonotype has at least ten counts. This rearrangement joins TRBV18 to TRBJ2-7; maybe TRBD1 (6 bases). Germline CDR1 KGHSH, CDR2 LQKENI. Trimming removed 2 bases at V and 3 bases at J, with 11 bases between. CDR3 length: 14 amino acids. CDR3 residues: CASSPGGRIYEQYF. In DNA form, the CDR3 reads TGTGCCAGCTCACCAGGGGGCAGGATCTACGAGCAGTACTTC.

The CDR3 protein is CASRRTPSDYGYTF. The CDR3, as DNA: TGTGCCAGCAGAAGGACACCCAGCGACTATGGCTACACCTTC. The V and J genes are TRBV2 and TRBJ1-2, with D perhaps TRBD1 (5 bases). The V end was cut by 6 bases, the J end by 3 bases, with 14 bases between. CDR1 is SNHLY and CDR2 is FYNNEI in the germline V gene. CDR3 length: 14 amino acids.

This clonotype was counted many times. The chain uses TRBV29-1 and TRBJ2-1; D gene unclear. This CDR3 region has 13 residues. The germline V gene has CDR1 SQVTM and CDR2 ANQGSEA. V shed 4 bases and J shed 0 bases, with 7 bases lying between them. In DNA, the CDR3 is TGCAGCGTTGGCCCCGGCTCCTACAATGAGCAGTTCTTC. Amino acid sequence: CSVGPGSYNEQFF.

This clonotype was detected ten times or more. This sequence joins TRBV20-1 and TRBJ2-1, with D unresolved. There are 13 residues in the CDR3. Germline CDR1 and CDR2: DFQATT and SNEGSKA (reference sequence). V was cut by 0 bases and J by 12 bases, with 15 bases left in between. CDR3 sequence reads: CSARDWSGWVQFF. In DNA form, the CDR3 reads TGCAGTGCTAGAGATTGGTCTGGATGGGTGCAGTTCTTC.

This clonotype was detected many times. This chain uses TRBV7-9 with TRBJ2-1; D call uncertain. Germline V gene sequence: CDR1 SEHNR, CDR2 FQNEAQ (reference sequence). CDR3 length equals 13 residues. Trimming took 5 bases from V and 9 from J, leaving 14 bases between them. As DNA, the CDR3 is TGTGCCAGCAGCCTTCTGGGGAAGCTTGAGCAGTTCTTC. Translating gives CASSLLGKLEQFF.

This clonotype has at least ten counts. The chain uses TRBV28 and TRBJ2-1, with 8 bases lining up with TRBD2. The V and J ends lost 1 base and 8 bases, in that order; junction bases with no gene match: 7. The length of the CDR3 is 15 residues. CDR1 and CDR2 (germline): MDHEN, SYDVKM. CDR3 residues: CASSLYSGKAHEQFF. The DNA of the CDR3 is TGTGCCAGCAGTTTATATAGCGGGAAGGCTCATGAGCAGTTCTTC.

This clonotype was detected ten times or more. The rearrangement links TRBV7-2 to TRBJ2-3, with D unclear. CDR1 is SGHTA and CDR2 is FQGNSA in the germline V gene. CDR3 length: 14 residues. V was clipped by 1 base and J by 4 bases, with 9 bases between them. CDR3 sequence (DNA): TGTGCCAGCAGCTTAGTCCTTTGGGCAGATACGCAGTATTTT. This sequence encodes CASSLVLWADTQYF.

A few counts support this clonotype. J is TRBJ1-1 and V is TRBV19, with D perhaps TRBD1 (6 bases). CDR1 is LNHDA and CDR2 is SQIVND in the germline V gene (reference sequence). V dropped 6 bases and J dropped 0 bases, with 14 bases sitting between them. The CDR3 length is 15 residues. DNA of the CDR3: TGTGCCAGTAGACCAAGGACAGCATTGAACACTGAAGCTTTCTTT. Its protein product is CASRPRTALNTEAFF. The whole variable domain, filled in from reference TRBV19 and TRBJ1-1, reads DGGITQSPKYLFRKEGQNVTLSCEQNLNHDAMYWYRQDPGQGLRLIYYSQIVNDFQKGDIAEGYSVSREKKESFPLTVTSAQKNPTAFYLCASRPRTALNTEAFFGQGTRLTVV.

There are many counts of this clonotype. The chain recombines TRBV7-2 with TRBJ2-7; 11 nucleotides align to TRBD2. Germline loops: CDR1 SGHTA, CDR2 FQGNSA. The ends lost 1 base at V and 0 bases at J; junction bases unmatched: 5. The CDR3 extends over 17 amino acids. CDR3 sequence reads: CASSLETSGVSSYEQYF. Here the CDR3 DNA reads TGTGCCAGCAGCTTAGAGACTAGCGGGGTGAGCTCCTACGAGCAGTACTTC.